This is a list of T cell receptor beta chains from one sample in a study of T cell responses to AZD1222 COVID-19 vaccine. Produced via immunoSEQ multiplex PCR; TCRdb's table is partial and in-frame only. The sample has fewer than 120,000 clones; about 90% are singletons. Sequences were derived from peripheral blood, sampled on day 0 of AZD1222 vaccination. The receptors derive from an adult in good health. Both conserved end residues are part of each CDR3. The D gene is left open where the match is weak. Not all rows give a size; the values are once, few, many and, for expanded clones, a class.

clone_size d_call j_call v_call cdr3_nt cdr3_aa
- TRBD2 TRBJ2-1 TRBV19 TGTGCCAGTAGTCTCCAACTAGCGGGAGTCGGCAATGAGCAGTTCTTC CASSLQLAGVGNEQFF
- - TRBJ1-1 TRBV6-1 TGTGCCAGCAGTGAAACATTGTCTTGGACTGAAGCTTTCTTT CASSETLSWTEAFF
- - TRBJ2-1 TRBV3-1/TRBV3-2 TGTGCCAGCAGCCTCCCAGGACAGCGTTTCAATGAGCAGTTCTTC CASSLPGQRFNEQFF
- - TRBJ2-4 TRBV28 TGTGCCAGCAGGGATGCAGGGCCGGGCAAAAACATTCAGTACTTC CASRDAGPGKNIQYF
- TRBD2 TRBJ2-2 TRBV4-1 TGCGCCAGCAGCCAAGATCGCGGACTAGCGGGGAGGGGGAACACCGGGGAGCTGTTTTTT CASSQDRGLAGRGNTGELFF
- - TRBJ2-1 TRBV7-8 TGTGCCACCACCCCAGGGCAGGGCCCCTACAATGAGCAGTTCTTC CATTPGQGPYNEQFF
- - TRBJ1-2 TRBV10-1 TGCGCCAGCGTCGCCGGTTTGGGGGTAAACATGATAAGTGGCTACACCTTC CASVAGLGVNMISGYTF
- - TRBJ2-7 TRBV29-1 TGCAGCGTTGAAGACCCCCGAGGGTACGAGCAGTACTTC CSVEDPRGYEQYF
- TRBD2 TRBJ2-3 TRBV24-1 TGTGCCACCAGTGACCGGGGGGGTCGCGCAGATACGCAGTATTTT CATSDRGGRADTQYF
- - TRBJ1-6 TRBV6-1 TGTGCCAGCAGTGACGGTATCTCCTATAATTCACCCCTCCACTTT CASSDGISYNSPLHF
- - TRBJ2-2 TRBV24-1 TGTGCCACATCGCATTCCGGGCGCCCGGGACCCAACACCGGGGAGCTGTTTTTT CATSHSGRPGPNTGELFF
- - TRBJ2-4 TRBV12-3/TRBV12-4 TGTGCCAGCAGTTTGGCTGAAGGGAACATTCAGTACTTC CASSLAEGNIQYF
- TRBD2 TRBJ2-7 TRBV19 TGTGCCAGTAGTAGGGGACTACGGAGCTACGAGCAGTACTTC CASSRGLRSYEQYF
- - TRBJ2-7 TRBV10-1 TGCGCCAGCAGTGAGTCGGCGGCGGAAACCTACGAGCAGTACTTC CASSESAAETYEQYF
- - TRBJ1-4 TRBV5-8 TGTGCCAGCAGCTTGGGGGCGTGGCGGCAACTGTTTTTT CASSLGAWRQLFF
few - TRBJ1-6 TRBV4-1 TGCGCCAGCAGCCAAGAAGGGGTAGGGTATGATAATTCACCCCTCCACTTT CASSQEGVGYDNSPLHF
few - TRBJ2-7 TRBV7-6 TGTGCCAGCAGCCGCAGCGGCAGGGGCCGGGAGCAGTACTTC CASSRSGRGREQYF
few - TRBJ2-2 TRBV2 TGTGCCAGCAGTGGACGAGGGATCGGCACCGGGGAGCTGTTTTTT CASSGRGIGTGELFF
- TRBD2 TRBJ2-5 TRBV11-1 TGTGCCAGCAGCCGCGGGGGCGGGAGGGTCCAAGAGACCCAGTACTTC CASSRGGGRVQETQYF
- - TRBJ2-5 TRBV29-1 TGCAGCGTAGCAGGGATGACTCAACACCCAGAGACCCAGTACTTC CSVAGMTQHPETQYF
- - TRBJ1-4 TRBV2 TGTGCCGTTAGGAAGGAACGAGCTAATGAAAAACTGTTTTTT CAVRKERANEKLFF
- - TRBJ1-2 TRBV7-9 TGTGCCAGCAGTTCGACAGAAACAGCTAACTATGGCTACACCTTC CASSSTETANYGYTF
once TRBD1 TRBJ1-2 TRBV28 TGTGCCAGCAGGGTTGACAGGGTGAACTATGGCTACACCTTC CASRVDRVNYGYTF
- - TRBJ2-5 TRBV6-5 TGTGCCAGCCAGACAGGAAGCAAAGAGACCCAGTACTTC CASQTGSKETQYF
- TRBD1 TRBJ2-1 TRBV5-1 TGCGCCAGCAGCCCCGCGGGACAGGGGGCGGGGTACAATGAGCAGTTCTTC CASSPAGQGAGYNEQFF
- TRBD1 TRBJ1-2 TRBV4-3 TGCGCCAGCAGCCAAGATCGGGGCTACGGGACAGGGGGCCAGGACTACACCTTC CASSQDRGYGTGGQDYTF
- TRBD1 TRBJ1-2 TRBV9 TGTGCCAGCAGCGCTACCGGGACAGGAGCTAACTATGGCTACACCTTC CASSATGTGANYGYTF
- - TRBJ2-1 TRBV4-3 TGCGCCAGCAGCCAAGAAGTGGACAATGAGCAGTTCTTC CASSQEVDNEQFF
- - TRBJ1-6 TRBV28 TGTGCCAGCAGTTTACTCCTACTAAATTCACCCCTCCACTTT CASSLLLLNSPLHF
- TRBD1 TRBJ1-1 TRBV3-1/TRBV3-2 TGTGCCAGCAGCCAAGTTCCGCCAGGGGGAACTGAAGCTTTCTTT CASSQVPPGGTEAFF
- - TRBJ2-7 TRBV10-3 TGTGCCATCAGTGGTAACTACGAGCAGTACTTC CAISGNYEQYF
- - TRBJ1-2 TRBV30 TGTGCCTGGAGTGAAGGGATGGAGGGCTACACCTTC CAWSEGMEGYTF
- - TRBJ2-7 TRBV27 TGTGCCAGCAGTCGGGACTGGGCCTTGGAGCAGTACTTC CASSRDWALEQYF
- - TRBJ1-5 TRBV6-6 TGTGCCAGCAGTTACTTTGGGGGGGACCAGCCCCAGCATTTT CASSYFGGDQPQHF
- - TRBJ1-3 TRBV30 TGTGCCTGGGACAGCTCTGGAAACACCATATATTTT CAWDSSGNTIYF
- - TRBJ1-1 TRBV12-3/TRBV12-4 TGTGCCAGCAGTCGACCGGGGACCACTGAAGCTTTCTTT CASSRPGTTEAFF
- - TRBJ1-6 TRBV19 TGTGCCAGTAGTATTGACAGGCAGAGTTCACCCCTCCACTTT CASSIDRQSSPLHF
- - TRBJ2-3 TRBV5-6 TGTGCCAGCAGCGGGGTCTACACAGATACGCAGTATTTT CASSGVYTDTQYF
- - TRBJ1-1 TRBV7-6 TGTGCCAGCAGCCCATTTGCGGGGGACACTGAAGCTTTCTTT CASSPFAGDTEAFF
- - TRBJ1-3 TRBV6-5 TGTGCCAGCAGCCGGGGAGGCGAAGGGAACACCATATATTTT CASSRGGEGNTIYF
once - TRBJ2-5 TRBV28 TGTGCCAGCAGTGCGCCGGGCCGGGAGACCCAGTACTTC CASSAPGRETQYF
- TRBD1 TRBJ2-3 TRBV19 TGTGCCAGTAGAGACAGGGCGGCAGATACGCAGTATTTT CASRDRAADTQYF
- - TRBJ1-2 TRBV12-3/TRBV12-4 TGTGCCAGCAGTTTAATACAGGGAGGTGGCTACACCTTC CASSLIQGGGYTF
- - TRBJ2-7 TRBV6-6 TGTGCCAGCAGTCTACGCCCGTTGGATCAAGGGGACTACGAGCAGTACTTC CASSLRPLDQGDYEQYF
- TRBD1 TRBJ2-3 TRBV11-1 TGTGCCAGCAGAGGACAGGGGATCGCGACAGATACGCAGTATTTT CASRGQGIATDTQYF
- - TRBJ1-4 TRBV28 TGTGCCAGCAGCAACGGTGTCATTGAAAAACTGTTTTTT CASSNGVIEKLFF
- - TRBJ2-7 TRBV7-9 TGTGCCAGCAGGACCACAGGGAGCTCCTACGAGCAGTACTTC CASRTTGSSYEQYF
few TRBD1 TRBJ1-1 TRBV5-6 TGTGCCAGCAGCTTGGCCGGGACAGGGAACACTGAAGCTTTCTTT CASSLAGTGNTEAFF
once - TRBJ1-2 TRBV6-2/TRBV6-3 TGTGCCAGCAGCCCCAGGGGACCGAACTATGGCTACACCTTC CASSPRGPNYGYTF
once - TRBJ2-3 TRBV29-1 TGCAGCGTGCAGGGGCCAGATACGCAGTATTTT CSVQGPDTQYF
once - TRBJ1-6 TRBV7-8 TGTGCCAGCAGCTTAGAAGGCGGGAGCTCCTATAATTCACCCCTCCACTTT CASSLEGGSSYNSPLHF
- - TRBJ1-2 TRBV18 TGTGCCAGCTCACCGGGTGGAAGGGTATTTGAAGGCTACACCTTC CASSPGGRVFEGYTF
- - TRBJ2-4 TRBV11-2 TGTGCCAGCAGACAGGGTGTATCCAAAAACATTCAGTACTTC CASRQGVSKNIQYF
- - TRBJ1-4 TRBV14 TGTGCCAGCAGCCCGAGCGGCCACGGGGAAAAACTGTTTTTT CASSPSGHGEKLFF
- - TRBJ1-5 TRBV7-2 TGTGCCAGCAGCTTTAGTGCCTCAGGCAATCAGCCCCAGCATTTT CASSFSASGNQPQHF